This T cell receptor (beta chain) derives from a study of cytomegalovirus exposure and HLA in healthy donors. General study points: HLA alleles were associated with fewer than 20,000 TCR beta sequences in a later analysis at 0.05 false discovery rate.

The CDR3 totals 14 residues. Germline loops: CDR1 SEHNR, CDR2 FQNEAQ (reference sequence). With 6 bases clipped from V and 0 bases from J, the junction kept 5 bases outside the gene matches. Use of 60 Vbeta and 13 Jbeta primers characterized the PCR. Generated by immunoSEQ multiplex PCR, the TCRdb table keeps only in-frame clones and is missing some. Here the sample spans about 140,000 clones, more than 60% being singletons. In regard to this clone: Its antigen remains unidentified.

Sequencing was done on a sample of PBMCs. This chain links TRBV7-9 with TRBJ2-7; 7 bases line up with TRBD1. This receptor was taken from a woman between 50 and 59 years old in good health and CMV-seropositive. For the CDR3, the DNA is TGTGCCAGCAGATTAAGGGACAGCTCCTACGAGCAGTACTTC. It is translated as CASRLRDSSYEQYF.